This entry lists 18 T cell receptor beta chains sequenced from one sample in a study of T cells after yellow fever vaccination. TCRdb used MiXCR to reprocess the 5' RACE reads, holding one entry per CDR3 protein. The sample records approximately 160,000 distinct CDR3 sequences, approximately 6.2% being singletons. This specimen was CD4+ T cells sorted from PBMCs, taken on the day of the first yellow fever vaccination. These receptors all come from a man aged 18 to 29 who received the YFV17D yellow fever vaccine.

Many counts were recorded for this clonotype. This rearrangement joins TRBV5-1 to TRBJ1-1; maybe TRBD1 (5 bases). CDR1 SGHRS and CDR2 YFSETQ come from the germline V gene. The CDR3 length is 14 residues. V gave up 3 bases and J gave up 2 bases, with 11 bases separating them. The CDR3 region has the DNA TGCGCCAGCAGCTCGACAGCGTCAAACACTGAAGCTTTCTTT. Translated, it gives CASSSTASNTEAFF.

This clonotype was observed a few times. The rearrangement links TRBV6-1 to TRBJ2-7; D unresolved. The CDR3 has 11 amino acids. CDR1 is MNHNS and CDR2 is SASEGT in the germline V gene. V was pared by 6 bases and J by 5 bases, with 8 bases between. CDR3 in amino acids: CASRQYDEQYV. The CDR3 DNA follows: TGTGCCAGCAGGCAGTACGACGAGCAGTACGTC.

The chain employs TRBV21-1 and TRBJ1-1; no DNA check was done on the table's D call, TRBD1. TRBV21-1 is given as a pseudogene. The CDR3 loop spans 21 amino acids. This CDR3 is CASSKVTGWGIRGDSDTEAFF. CDR3 nucleotides: TGTGCCAGCAGCAAAGTTACGGGCTGGGGCATAAGAGGCGATTCCGACACTGAAGCTTTCTTT.

V and J are TRBV5-1 and TRBJ1-1; unclear D gene. V lost 3 bases, J lost 8 bases, and 11 bases lay in between. This CDR3 contains 12 residues. CDR1 is SGHRS, CDR2 YFSETQ, per germline. For the CDR3, the DNA is TGCGCCAGCAGCTCTACAGAGGGAGAAGCTTTCTTT. This sequence encodes CASSSTEGEAFF.

This clonotype was recorded at least ten times. This chain joins TRBV28 and TRBJ1-1; D perhaps matches TRBD1 (5 bases). The CDR3 runs to 13 residues. Germline CDR1 MDHEN, CDR2 SYDVKM. The V and J ends lost 7 bases and 1 base respectively, with 10 bases between them. The CDR3 here is CASKGRANTEAFF. The CDR3 DNA follows: TGTGCCAGCAAAGGCAGGGCGAACACTGAAGCTTTCTTT. The whole variable domain, filled in from reference TRBV28 and TRBJ1-1, reads DVKVTQSSRYLVKRTGEKVFLECVQDMDHENMFWYRQDPGLGLRLIYFSYDVKMKEKGDIPEGYSVSREKKERFSLILESASTNQTSMYLCASKGRANTEAFFGQGTRLTVV.

V and J are TRBV2 and TRBJ1-5, with a tentative D call TRBD1 (6 bases). CDR3 size: 15 residues. V was clipped by 4 bases and J by 6 bases, with 16 bases between them. The germline V gene has CDR1 SNHLY and CDR2 FYNNEI. DNA of the CDR3: TGTGCCAGCAGTGGCAAATGGGGGGGCCTTCAGCCCCAGCATTTT. Its protein is CASSGKWGGLQPQHF.

The table lists this clonotype with many counts. The CDR3 region is CASSFRDRGHHEQFF. Written as DNA, the CDR3 is TGTGCCAGCAGCTTCCGGGACAGGGGGCACCATGAGCAGTTCTTC. The rearrangement joins TRBV7-9 to TRBJ2-1; 12 nucleotides match TRBD1. The germline V gene encodes CDR1 SEHNR and CDR2 FQNEAQ (reference sequence). The CDR3 spans 15 residues. The J segment lost 8 bases and the V segment lost 3 bases, leaving 5 bases of the junction unmatched.

This clonotype was detected many times. The chain joins TRBV7-2 to TRBJ2-3; D might be TRBD2 (5 bases). The length of the CDR3 is 15 residues. Looked up from germline, CDR1 is SGHTA and CDR2 is FQGNSA. V was cut by 5 bases and J by 5 bases, with 17 bases left in between. The CDR3 nucleotides are TGTGCCAGCAGCCGGACCGCAGGACTTATAGATACGCAGTATTTT. Translation gives CASSRTAGLIDTQYF.

Many counts were recorded for this clonotype. The chain uses TRBV5-1 and TRBJ2-6; D is possibly TRBD1 (6 bases). Trimming shortened V by 3 bases and J by 2 bases, and 18 bases separated the two germline ends. In germline, CDR1 is SGHRS, CDR2 YFSETQ. This CDR3 is built from 18 residues. The CDR3: CASSSVSLGAAGANVLTF. The CDR3 bases are TGCGCCAGCAGCTCAGTGTCCCTGGGGGCGGCTGGGGCCAACGTCCTGACTTTC.

The table lists this clonotype with many counts. The V call is TRBV20-1, the J call TRBJ2-1, with 13 bases aligning to TRBD2. CDR1 is DFQATT and CDR2 is SNEGSKA in the germline V gene (reference sequence). CDR3 length: 15 amino acids. With V trimmed by 4 bases and J by 8 bases, 8 bases remained unmatched. The CDR3 loop reads CSANGLAGAGDEQFF. The CDR3 DNA is TGCAGTGCTAACGGACTAGCGGGGGCCGGGGATGAGCAGTTCTTC.

This clonotype was detected a few times. The J gene is TRBJ1-6, the V gene TRBV7-2; 9 nucleotides align to TRBD1. The CDR3 is 14 amino acids. The J segment lost 10 bases and the V segment lost 5 bases, leaving 6 bases of the junction unmatched. Germline-derived CDR1 and CDR2 are SGHTA and FQGNSA. CDR3 sequence: CASSADRGRSPLHF. The DNA for the CDR3 is TGTGCCAGCAGCGCCGACAGGGGGAGGTCACCCCTCCACTTT.

There are many counts of this clonotype. The chain joins TRBV7-2 to TRBJ2-7; 10 bases are shared with TRBD1. Germline CDR1 and CDR2: SGHTA and FQGNSA. V lost 4 bases and J lost 6; bases outside the gene matches: 9. The CDR3 runs to 15 residues. The CDR3 reads CASSSSGTGEVEQYF. In DNA, the CDR3 is TGTGCCAGCAGCTCCAGCGGGACAGGGGAAGTCGAGCAGTACTTC.

This clonotype was counted a few times. The rearrangement joins TRBV5-6 to TRBJ2-2, with a tentative D call TRBD1 (7 bases). Trimming took off 3 bases at V and 6 bases at J, with 15 bases between the two ends. This CDR3 has 15 amino acids. Per germline, CDR1 SGHDT and CDR2 YYEEEE. CDR3 protein: CASSWRDRGAGELFF. CDR3 nucleotide sequence: TGTGCCAGCAGCTGGAGGGACAGAGGGGCCGGGGAGCTGTTTTTT.

This clonotype showed up many times. The chain employs TRBV18 and TRBJ2-1; 9 bases are shared with TRBD2. Germline V gives CDR1 KGHSH, CDR2 LQKENI. The CDR3 spans 16 residues. The V gene end was trimmed by 1 base and the J gene end by 5 bases; junction bases not matched to a gene: 6. In DNA form, the CDR3 reads TGTGCCAGCTCACCACAGGCGACTAGCGGACACAATGAGCAGTTCTTC. It translates to CASSPQATSGHNEQFF. Drawing the rest from reference TRBV18 and TRBJ2-1, the complete variable domain is NAGVMQNPRHLVRRRGQEARLRCSPMKGHSHVYWYRQLPEEGLKFMVYLQKENIIDESGMPKERFSAEFPKEGPSILRIQQVVRGDSAAYFCASSPQATSGHNEQFFGPGTRLTVL.

This clonotype turned up a few times. The rearrangement joins TRBV18 to TRBJ1-1; D perhaps matches TRBD1 (5 bases). The CDR3 has 16 amino acids. Germline loops: CDR1 KGHSH, CDR2 LQKENI. V was pared by 5 bases and J by 0 bases, with 16 bases between. The CDR3 nucleotides read TGTGCCAGCTCAAACACCGGGACTGTGATGAACACTGAAGCTTTCTTT. Translated: CASSNTGTVMNTEAFF.

This clonotype occurred a few times. This chain links TRBV6-5 with TRBJ1-1; D is uncertain. The CDR3 runs 16 residues. With 3 bases removed from V and 3 bases from J, the gap between germline ends came to 17 bases. Germline CDR1 and CDR2: MNHEY and SVGAGI. The CDR3 nucleotides read TGTGCCAGCAGTTATTACTCGTCAATCCGGGACACTGAAGCTTTCTTT. The encoded protein is CASSYYSSIRDTEAFF.

In its sample, this clonotype was seen a few times. The J gene is TRBJ2-7, the V gene TRBV6-1; tentatively, D is TRBD2 (7 bases). CDR1 is MNHNS and CDR2 is SASEGT in the germline V gene. The ends were cut back, 6 bases at V and 3 bases at J, with 18 bases in the middle. CDR3 length: 15 residues. DNA for the CDR3: TGTGCCAGCAGCCCCTCAAGGGGGGGAATCTACGAGCAGTACGTC. It translates to CASSPSRGGIYEQYV.

This clonotype was counted once. Since a much larger clone is just one base distant, this may be a read error. The J gene is TRBJ2-1, the V gene TRBV18; D is uncertain. The DNA end lines up better with TRBJ2-7; the J call may be wrong. CDR3 length: 14 residues. Germline CDR1 reads KGHSH; CDR2 reads LQKENI. This CDR3 reads CASSPGPQSNEQYF. The CDR3 region has the DNA TGTGCCAGCTCACCAGGGCCTCAGAGCAATGAGCAGTACTTC.